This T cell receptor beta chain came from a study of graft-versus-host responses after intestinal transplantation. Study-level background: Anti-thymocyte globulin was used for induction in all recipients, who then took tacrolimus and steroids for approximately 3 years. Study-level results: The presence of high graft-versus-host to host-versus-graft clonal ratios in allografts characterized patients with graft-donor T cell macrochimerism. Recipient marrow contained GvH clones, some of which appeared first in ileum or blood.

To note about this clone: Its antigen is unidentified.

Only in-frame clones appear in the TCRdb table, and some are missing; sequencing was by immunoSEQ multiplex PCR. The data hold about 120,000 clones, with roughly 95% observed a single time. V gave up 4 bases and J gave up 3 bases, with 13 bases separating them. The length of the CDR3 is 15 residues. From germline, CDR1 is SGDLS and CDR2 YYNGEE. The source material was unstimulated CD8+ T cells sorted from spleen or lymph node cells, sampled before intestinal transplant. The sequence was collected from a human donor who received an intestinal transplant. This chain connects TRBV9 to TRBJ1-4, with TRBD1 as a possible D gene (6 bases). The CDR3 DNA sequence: TGTGCCAGCAGCCAAGGGGGGGGCCCTAATGAAAAACTGTTTTTT. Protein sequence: CASSQGGGPNEKLFF. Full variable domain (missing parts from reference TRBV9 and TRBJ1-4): DSGVTQTPKHLITATGQRVTLRCSPRSGDLSVYWYQQSLDQGLQFLIQYYNGEERAKGNILERFSAQQFPDLHSELNLSSLELGDSALYFCASSQGGGPNEKLFFGSGTQLSVL.